This TCR beta chain was documented in a study of T cell repertoires in cytomegalovirus infection. Germline CDR1 reads SGHDN; CDR2 reads FVKESK. CDR3 length equals 13 residues. Trimming removed 3 bases from V and 6 bases from J; junction bases left unmatched: 5. A few counts support this clonotype. Its antigen is as yet unknown. One entry per CDR3 protein results from TCRdb running MiXCR on the reads. The sample has about 900,000 distinct CDR3 sequences, approximately 31% seen once. The specimen comprised cultured CD8+ T cells from PBMCs, sampled from culture after CMV antigen stimulation. The source is a human donor in good health (CMV status not recorded). Some clones in this sample may be carry-over from other donors' samples. This chain links TRBV14 with TRBJ2-7; 7 bases fit TRBD1. CDR3: CASSQFRGLEQYF. Written as DNA, the CDR3 is TGTGCCAGCAGCCAGTTTAGGGGGCTCGAGCAGTACTTC.